Here is one TCR beta chain with its context. Its antigen remains unknown. This CDR3 has 14 amino acids. V gave up 3 bases and J gave up 0 bases, with 9 bases separating them. Germline assignment: CDR1 GTSNPN and CDR2 SVGIG (reference sequence). The entry originates in a study of T cell responses to AZD1222 COVID-19 vaccine. Study outcomes and limitations: Donors skewed white British and female; clonal diversity was possibly underestimated.

Using immunoSEQ multiplex PCR, the repertoire was profiled, and TCRdb retains in-frame clones only, with some absent. The sample includes just over 90,000 clones, approximately 92% of them seen just once. This clonotype originated in an adult who received the AZD1222 COVID-19 vaccine. The specimen was peripheral blood, collected 28 days after the second AZD1222 dose. The chain couples TRBV30 to TRBJ1-3; D ambiguous. This CDR3 is CAWSDYHSGNTIYF. In DNA, the CDR3 is TGTGCCTGGAGCGACTACCACTCTGGAAACACCATATATTTT.